This T cell receptor beta chain was found in a study of CD8 T cells in Susac syndrome (dated by TCRdb to between 2017 and 2020). Regarding the study in general: Repertoire sequencing was used to test whether CD8+ T cell activation and differentiation in Susac syndrome was antigen driven. CD8+ T cell repertoire clonality was compared between about a dozen healthy donors, some 14 Susac syndrome patients and approximately 16 multiple sclerosis patients.

RNA was extracted using the RNeasy kit, and about 0.45 to 1 microgram was reverse transcribed with random hexamers. The immunoSEQ multiplex PCR assay, covering 54 Vbeta and 13 Jbeta segments, was used to amplify TCR beta CDR3 regions. PCR amplification bias was corrected by using a synthetic template baseline for primer optimization and computational correction. On the study's bioinformatics: Reads were annotated to V, D and J genes according to IMGT and were analyzed with immunoSEQ Analyzer, with only productive sequences retained. To calculate clonality, Shannon entropy was normalized by log2 of the number of productive unique sequences and then subtracted from one. For each patient and control, public and private clones were evaluated among the 100 most prevalent clones. Clones were defined as Susac-specific when absent from the healthy and MS cohorts, from about 1,100 published viral clones and from other ImmuneACCESS disease sequences. In TCRdb, the public reads were trimmed at Q25 with fastp and aligned with MiXCR, with productive beta chains retained. A single entry per CDR3 protein holds the most common genes and DNA from its merged rows. TCRdb's processing, not the authors' own work, is the source of the V and J calls. The sample table records 100,000 to 150,000 distinct CDR3 sequences; just over 90% of these occur just once. Approximately 0.3% of the sample lies in the top ten.

From its cysteine to its phenylalanine, the CDR3 spans 17 amino acids. The only DNA kept is the CDR3, 51 bases in frame from the first base. V is reduced by 4 bases and J by 0 bases, leaving a spacing of 13 bases between them. Broad study findings and their caveats: The TCR sequencing and HLA analysis was acknowledged to have included a relatively small number of individuals.

Note on this clonotype: The antigen this receptor binds is unknown. Base qualities are missing; no much larger clone stands one base away.

Peripheral blood CD8+ and CD4+ T cells from healthy donors, Susac syndrome patients and multiple sclerosis patients were profiled using high-throughput TCR beta sequencing. The multiple sclerosis controls were treatment-naive patients who had stable or active relapsing-remitting disease and met the revised McDonald criteria. Bulk CD8+ and CD4+ T cells were purified by magnetic negative isolation, whereas CD8+ TEMRA cells were enriched by FACS. Blood was drawn into EDTA tubes, processed within 24 hours, and PBMCs were isolated by density gradient centrifugation. PBMCs intended for TCR sequencing were cryopreserved in liquid nitrogen and were subsequently thawed in a 37 degrees C water bath. A purity of at least 90% was achieved for sorted or isolated CD4+, CD8+ and CD8+ TEMRA cells.

The material sequenced was CD8+ T cells from PBMCs. The rearrangement combines TRBV12-3 or TRBV12-4 with TRBJ2-6; no confident D gene assignment can be made. The receptor comes from a human donor with multiple sclerosis. CDR3 loop: CASSSRGWSSGANVLTF. The sequence in DNA is TGTGCCAGCAGTTCCCGTGGGTGGAGCTCTGGGGCCAACGTCCTGACTTTC.